This T cell receptor (beta chain) was identified in a study of blood T cell repertoires in COVID-19. Study-wide context: Sources were T cells, B-cell-depleted T cells, or PBMCs; the material itself was cDNA or gDNA.

In the source study's methods: How many nucleated cells were present was estimated from reference gene primer amplification. Libraries were prepared by immunoSEQ multiplex PCR; TCRdb keeps only in-frame clonotypes and omits some of them. V, J and clone size are taken as reported in that table, and D and trimming were inferred from the DNA itself. The table has about 120,000 clones, 87% seen once. Looked up from germline, CDR1 is ENHRY and CDR2 is SYGVKD. The CDR3 covers 15 residues. V was pared by 6 bases and J by 3 bases, with 5 bases of the junction left unmatched. The receptor comes from a woman in her fifties or sixties with acute or convalescent COVID-19. The sequenced sample consisted of peripheral blood. The chain is built from TRBV10-3 and TRBJ2-2; 9 bases map to TRBD2. The CDR3 DNA reads as TGTGCCATCAGCAATAGCGGGAGTTACACCGGGGAGCTGTTTTTT. Its protein product is CAISNSGSYTGELFF.